The entry below describes one TCR beta chain. Its matching antigen is unknown. The data were obtained in a study of cytomegalovirus exposure and HLA in healthy donors. Study-wide findings and caveats: Researchers reported that a few CMV-associated chains were confirmed in vitro as CMV antigen-specific. Cytomegalovirus status, reportedly, was diagnosed with high specificity and sensitivity by the classifier. Usually a TCR sequence was rare, but some public TCRs were found in many donors.

Clones were read by immunoSEQ multiplex PCR, and TCRdb kept only the in-frame ones, dropping some. The table lists fewer than 150,000 clones, approximately 82% of them singletons. This CDR3 is built from 14 residues. Trimming left V 4 bases short and J 4 bases short, with 13 bases between. CDR1 is MNHNS, CDR2 SASEGT, per germline. The sequence came from a young man in good health and CMV-seropositive. The gene calls are TRBV6-1 and TRBJ1-2, with D maybe TRBD1 (5 bases). Sample: PBMCs. The CDR3, as DNA: TGTGCCAGCAGTGGGGGGGGACTGAGCTATGGCTACACCTTC. Translated: CASSGGGLSYGYTF.